These 23 T cell receptor beta chains share one sample of origin, sequenced in a study of cytomegalovirus exposure and HLA in healthy donors. Primers: 60 Vbeta forward and 13 Jbeta reverse. Method: immunoSEQ multiplex PCR; TCRdb's copy keeps in-frame clones and lacks some. The table lists about 130,000 clones, over 9.5% of them singletons. Sample: PBMCs. Receptors originate from a woman younger than 35 in good health and CMV-seropositive.

This clone showed up just a few times. The CDR3 bases are TGTGCCTGGAGTGTAGGTAGCGGGTACAATGAGCAGTTCTTC. It specifies CAWSVGSGYNEQFF. The J gene is TRBJ2-1, the V gene TRBV30, with 7 bases fitting TRBD2. This CDR3 is 14 amino acids long. Trimming at V came to 0 bases and at J to 4 bases, leaving 3 bases not matched to a gene. Germline assignment: CDR1 GTSNPN and CDR2 SVGIG (reference sequence).

The V and J genes are TRBV7-6 and TRBJ1-4, with TRBD1 identical over 8 bases. The germline gives CDR1 SGHVS, CDR2 FNYEAQ. This CDR3 comprises 15 residues. V was clipped by 3 bases and J by 4 bases; unmatched bases: 4. CDR3 nucleotides: TGTGCCAGCAGCTTCGGGACAGGATTTAATGAAAAACTGTTTTTT. This codes for CASSFGTGFNEKLFF.

The rearrangement joins TRBV5-6 to TRBJ2-5; unclear D gene. Trimming cost V 1 base and J 4 bases, with 11 bases left between them. CDR1 SGHDT and CDR2 YYEEEE come from the germline V gene. This CDR3 comprises 14 residues. The CDR3 is CASSLIPSIETQYF. The CDR3 bases are TGTGCCAGCAGCTTGATCCCTAGTATAGAGACCCAGTACTTC.

The table lists this clone with a few counts. The rearrangement joins TRBV9 to TRBJ1-1; TRBD1 matches at 9 bases. With 2 bases clipped from V and 1 base from J, the junction kept 6 bases outside the gene matches. Germline CDR1 SGDLS, CDR2 YYNGEE. The CDR3 totals 16 residues. The CDR3 nucleotides are TGTGCCAGCAGCGTGGTCCCGGGACAGGGGAACACTGAAGCTTTCTTT. This gives the protein CASSVVPGQGNTEAFF.

This clone showed up just a few times. CDR3 DNA sequence: TGTGCCAGCAGCCATCTACCGGGACTAGCGGGAGCAGGGGAGCAGTTCTTC. Its translation is CASSHLPGLAGAGEQFF. The chain employs TRBV11-3 and TRBJ2-1; 14 bases are shared with TRBD2. The CDR3 has 17 amino acids. J gave up 10 bases and V 5 bases, and 13 bases lay outside the gene matches. Germline V gene lookup returns CDR1 SGHNT and CDR2 YENEEA. The full variable domain, its missing parts supplied by reference TRBV11-3 and TRBJ2-1, is EAGVVQSPRYKIIEKKQPVAFWCNPISGHNTLYWYLQNLGQGPELLIRYENEEAVDDSQLPKDRFSAERLKGVDSTLKIQPAELGDSAVYLCASSHLPGLAGAGEQFFGPGTRLTVL.

The CDR3 region has the DNA TGTGCCAGCAGTCCTACTCCGGGACTAGCGGGAGATGAGCAGTTCTTC. Protein: CASSPTPGLAGDEQFF. The rearrangement joins TRBV2 to TRBJ2-1; 14 nucleotides agree with TRBD2. Germline V gives CDR1 SNHLY, CDR2 FYNNEI. This CDR3 spans 16 amino acids. Trimming cost V 5 bases and J 8 bases; bases outside gene matches: 8. Supplemented by reference TRBV2 and TRBJ2-1, the full variable domain reads EPEVTQTPSHQVTQMGQEVILRCVPISNHLYFYWYRQILGQKVEFLVSFYNNEISEKSEIFDDQFSVERPDGSNFTLKIRSTKLEDSAMYFCASSPTPGLAGDEQFFGPGTRLTVL.

This clone has only a few counts. The chain uses TRBV5-1 and TRBJ2-3, with 7 bases matching TRBD2. Germline CDR1 reads SGHRS; CDR2 reads YFSETQ. This CDR3 is 14 amino acids long. With 2 bases clipped from V and 2 bases from J, the junction kept 2 bases outside the gene matches. The CDR3 DNA reads as TGCGCCAGCAGCTTTAGCGGGCTCACAGATACGCAGTATTTT. Amino acids: CASSFSGLTDTQYF.

This clone was counted between two and nine times. V is TRBV7-9 and J is TRBJ2-7, with 9 nucleotides matching TRBD1. The CDR3 sequence is 17 residues long. V dropped 5 bases and J dropped 0; count of bases not matched to a gene: 11. The germline gives CDR1 SEHNR, CDR2 FQNEAQ (reference sequence). DNA for the CDR3: TGTGCCAGCAGCCCCCCACAGGGGGCCCCATCCTCCTACGAGCAGTACTTC. Translation gives CASSPPQGAPSSYEQYF. Combining the CDR3 with reference TRBV7-9 and TRBJ2-7 gives the whole variable domain DTGVSQNPRHKITKRGQNVTFRCDPISEHNRLYWYRQTLGQGPEFLTYFQNEAQLEKSRLLSDRFSAERPKGSFSTLEIQRTEQGDSAMYLCASSPPQGAPSSYEQYFGPGTRLTVT.

As concerns this clone: Compared with germline, one end of the junction differs, possibly owing to a read error. The chain combines TRBV30 with TRBJ1-5, with a tentative D call TRBD1 (5 bases). Looked up from germline, CDR1 is GTSNPN and CDR2 is SVGIG (reference sequence). The CDR3 is made up of 14 amino acids. CDR3 sequence reads: CAWSSTGSNQPQNF. In DNA form, the CDR3 reads TGTGCCTGGAGCTCTACAGGTAGCAATCAGCCCCAGAATTTT.

V is TRBV5-4 and J is TRBJ2-6; D possibly corresponds to TRBD1 (6 bases). The CDR3 runs 15 residues. Germline V lookup: CDR1 SGHNT, CDR2 YYREEE (reference sequence). V lost 4 bases to trimming and J lost 0 bases, with 8 bases between them. CDR3 amino acids: CASSLQGSGANVLTF. The DNA for the CDR3 is TGTGCCAGCAGCCTACAGGGCTCTGGGGCCAACGTCCTGACTTTC. Full variable domain (missing parts from reference TRBV5-4 and TRBJ2-6): ETGVTQSPTHLIKTRGQQVTLRCSSQSGHNTVSWYQQALGQGPQFIFQYYREEENGRGNFPPRFSGLQFPNYSSELNVNALELDDSALYLCASSLQGSGANVLTFGAGSRLTVL.

The rearrangement joins TRBV19 to TRBJ2-7, with 8 bases that match TRBD2. V shed 6 bases and J 5 bases; nucleotides not matched to a gene: 12. The CDR3 spans 15 residues. Germline V lookup: CDR1 LNHDA, CDR2 SQIVND (reference sequence). CDR3 loop: CASRHQAGVGDEQYF. For the CDR3, the DNA is TGTGCCAGTAGACACCAAGCGGGAGTCGGGGACGAGCAGTACTTC.

This clone showed up many times. V and J are TRBV28 and TRBJ1-3, with 8 bases fitting TRBD1. Germline V gives CDR1 MDHEN, CDR2 SYDVKM. V was clipped by 10 bases and J by 7 bases; unmatched bases: 9. The CDR3 runs to 13 residues. The CDR3 DNA sequence: TGTGCCACTACTCAGACAGGGGACAACACCATATATTTT. It specifies CATTQTGDNTIYF. Drawing the rest from reference TRBV28 and TRBJ1-3, the complete variable domain is DVKVTQSSRYLVKRTGEKVFLECVQDMDHENMFWYRQDPGLGLRLIYFSYDVKMKEKGDIPEGYSVSREKKERFSLILESASTNQTSMYLCATTQTGDNTIYFGEGSWLTVV.

The CDR3 reads CASRAGSVQGYTF. Written as DNA, the CDR3 is TGTGCCAGCAGGGCGGGGAGTGTACAGGGCTACACCTTC. V usage is TRBV6-5 and J usage is TRBJ1-2, with D uncertain. The germline CDR1 and CDR2 sequences are MNHEY and SVGAGI. V shed 6 bases and J shed 8 bases, with 16 bases lying between them. The CDR3 has 13 residues.

The rearrangement uses TRBV5-4 and TRBJ2-3; the D gene is possibly TRBD2 (6 bases). The CDR3 sequence is 13 residues long. In germline, CDR1 is SGHNT, CDR2 YYREEE (reference sequence). Trimming took 6 bases from V and 3 from J, leaving 11 bases between them. This chain's CDR3 is CASTSVLTDTQYF. The CDR3 DNA is TGTGCCAGCACTAGCGTATTAACAGATACGCAGTATTTT.

The chain has TRBV11-3 and TRBJ1-1; D gene uncertain. Per the germline V gene, CDR1 is SGHNT and CDR2 is YENEEA. The CDR3 consists of 15 residues. V lost 5 bases and J 5 bases, leaving 18 bases between the germline ends. In nucleotides, the CDR3 is TGTGCCAGCAGCGCGCCTACTTTCCGGGAGACTGAAGCTTTCTTT. It encodes CASSAPTFRETEAFF.

The chain has TRBV18 and TRBJ1-1; D is unresolved. Per germline, CDR1 KGHSH and CDR2 LQKENI. V gave up 8 bases and J gave up 0 bases, with 16 bases separating them. The length of the CDR3 is 15 residues. DNA for the CDR3: TGTGCCAGCCGTCCTCCGGCGGTAGTGAACACTGAAGCTTTCTTT. It is translated as CASRPPAVVNTEAFF.

The chain recombines TRBV19 with TRBJ2-7, with a weak D call TRBD1 (5 bases). In germline, CDR1 is LNHDA, CDR2 SQIVND (reference sequence). Trimming removed 6 bases from V and 2 bases from J, with 14 bases in between. The CDR3 contains 14 residues. CDR3 sequence (DNA): TGTGCCAGTAGCTACGGCAGGGTAGCCTACGAGCAGTACTTC. It encodes CASSYGRVAYEQYF.

This clone was observed a handful of times. The chain has TRBV5-1 and TRBJ1-2, with D perhaps matching TRBD1 (5 bases). V lost 0 bases to trimming and J lost 6 bases, with 6 bases between them. CDR1 SGHRS and CDR2 YFSETQ come from the germline V gene. This CDR3 comprises 12 residues. CDR3 sequence reads: CASSLEGNGYTF. The CDR3 DNA follows: TGCGCCAGCAGCTTGGAGGGGAATGGCTACACCTTC.

The rearrangement uses TRBV7-2 and TRBJ1-2; D not certain. The CDR3 runs to 15 residues. Between the trimmed V and J ends, which lost 1 base and 4 bases, there was a span of 13 bases. CDR1 SGHTA and CDR2 FQGNSA come from the germline V gene. The CDR3 loop reads CASSLGAGPSYGYTF. In DNA form, the CDR3 reads TGTGCCAGCAGCTTAGGTGCGGGTCCGAGCTATGGCTACACCTTC.

This clone was observed a few times. The CDR3 nucleotides are TGTGCCAGCAGTGTTTCCGACTCGAGAGGTGAAAAACTGTTTTTT. This translates into CASSVSDSRGEKLFF. The J gene is TRBJ1-4, the V gene TRBV2; D gene uncertain. From germline, CDR1 is SNHLY and CDR2 FYNNEI. V was shortened by 4 bases and J by 7 bases, with 16 bases between the two germline ends. The CDR3 runs to 15 residues.

This clone was counted a few times. The gene calls are TRBV19 and TRBJ1-1; 9 positions match TRBD1. This CDR3 comprises 15 residues. V shed 9 bases, J shed 4 bases, and the junction held 12 bases outside the gene matches. The germline V gene encodes CDR1 LNHDA and CDR2 SQIVND (reference sequence). The CDR3 sequence is CASKLGTGSFTEAFF. The CDR3 bases are TGTGCCAGCAAACTCGGGACAGGGAGTTTCACTGAAGCTTTCTTT.

This clone was recorded a few times. One end of the junction fails to match germline, which may point to a read error. The chain is built from TRBV7-2 and TRBJ2-1; D is possibly TRBD2 (5 bases). The CDR3 has 14 amino acids. The germline V gene has CDR1 SGHTA and CDR2 FQGNSA. CDR3 residues: CASTLDYSYNEQFF. DNA of the CDR3: TGTGCCAGCACCTTAGACTACTCCTACAATGAGCAGTTCTTC.

Only a few counts were recorded for this clone. CDR3 loop: CASSEGLFVRTDTQYF. The DNA of the CDR3 is TGTGCCAGCAGCGAGGGACTCTTCGTACGGACAGATACGCAGTATTTT. This rearrangement joins TRBV5-6 to TRBJ2-3; D is perhaps TRBD2 (6 bases). CDR1 is SGHDT, CDR2 YYEEEE, per germline. The CDR3 is 16 amino acids. Trimming left V 4 bases short and J 3 bases short, with 18 bases between.